The present TCR beta chain was sequenced within a study of T-cell reconstitution after alpha-beta-depleted transplantation in children. About this clonotype: Its antigen remains unidentified.

Findings and limits, study-wide: Fresh T-cell production supplied most of the T-cell counts and diversity seen one year after transplant. Roughly two months post-transplant, alpha-beta T cells reportedly originated from several hundred graft clones that had expanded. Several patients had high TCRbeta diversity at day 60; it came from surviving recipient T cells and thymic progenitors.

Losses at the gene ends were 3 bases for V and 1 base for J; bases not matched to a gene: 11. From germline, CDR1 is DFQATT and CDR2 SNEGSKA (reference sequence). The length of the CDR3 is 18 residues. Unique molecular identifiers were incorporated into the prepared TCRbeta library. TCRdb re-called the PCR reads through MiXCR, storing one row per CDR3 protein. The sample holds 530,000 or so distinct CDR3 sequences; 25% to 30% are singletons and the top ten take 30% to 45%. Material: PBMCs, obtained before TCRalphabeta/CD19-depleted stem cell transplant. The V and J genes are TRBV20-1 and TRBJ2-4; 11 nucleotides align to TRBD2. The sequence was collected from a boy younger than two with Wiskott-Aldrich syndrome, due to receive a stem cell transplant. The DNA of the CDR3 is TGCAGTGCTAGCAGGATAGCGGGAGGGGGATTCGCCAAAAACATTCAGTACTTC. Its translation is CSASRIAGGGFAKNIQYF.